In this sample, the clone carrying this T cell receptor (beta chain) turned up a few times. Antigen: not known. Germline CDR1 is ENHRY and CDR2 is SYGVKD. V dropped 5 bases and J dropped 8 bases, with 12 bases sitting between them. This CDR3 region has 12 residues. The PCR had 60 Vbeta and 13 Jbeta primers. Sequencing was performed with immunoSEQ multiplex PCR; in TCRdb, only in-frame clones are kept and a portion is missing. This table has some 150,000 clones, 70% to 80% appearing once. This sample is part of a study of cytomegalovirus exposure and HLA in healthy donors. Looking at the study overall: The study placed 70% to 90% of its 350 to 400 genotyped donors in the Caucasian-associated ancestry cluster. Broader study findings: There were some V segments, including TRBV6-2 and TRBV6-3, excluded as indistinguishable. Later work found that TCR association rates differed between HLA loci; DRB1 had the most and HLA-C the fewest. A few CMV-associated chains were confirmed in vitro to be specific for CMV antigens.

The clonotype comes from a man aged 25-45 years in good health and CMV-seronegative. J is TRBJ1-2 and V is TRBV10-3; unclear D gene. The sequenced sample was PBMCs. CDR3 region: CAISSDSGGYTF. The CDR3 region has the DNA TGTGCCATCAGTTCGGACTCCGGCGGCTACACCTTC.